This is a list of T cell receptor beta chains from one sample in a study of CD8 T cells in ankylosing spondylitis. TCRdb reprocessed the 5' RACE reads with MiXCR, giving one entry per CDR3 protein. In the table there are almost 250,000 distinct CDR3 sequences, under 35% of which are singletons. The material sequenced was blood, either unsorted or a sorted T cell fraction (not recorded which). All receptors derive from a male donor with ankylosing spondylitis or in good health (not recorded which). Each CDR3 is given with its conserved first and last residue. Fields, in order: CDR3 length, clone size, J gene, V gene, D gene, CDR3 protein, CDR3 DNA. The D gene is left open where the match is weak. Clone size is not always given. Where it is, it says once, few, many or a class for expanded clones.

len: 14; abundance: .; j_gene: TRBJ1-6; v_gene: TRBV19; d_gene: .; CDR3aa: CATRNRDYNSPLHF; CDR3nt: TGTGCCACCAGGAACAGGGATTATAATTCACCCCTCCACTTT
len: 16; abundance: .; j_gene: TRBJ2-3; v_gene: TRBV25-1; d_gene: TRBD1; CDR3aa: CASSEYDRVYTDTQYF; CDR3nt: TGTGCCAGCAGTGAATATGACAGGGTATACACAGATACGCAGTATTTT
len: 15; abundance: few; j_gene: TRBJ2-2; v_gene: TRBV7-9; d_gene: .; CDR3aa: CASSTTIGRTGELFF; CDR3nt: TGTGCCAGCAGCACAACGATCGGGCGGACCGGGGAGCTGTTTTTT
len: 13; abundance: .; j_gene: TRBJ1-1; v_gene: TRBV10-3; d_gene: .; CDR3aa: CAISESKVSEAFF; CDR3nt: TGTGCCATCAGTGAGTCGAAGGTGTCTGAAGCTTTCTTT
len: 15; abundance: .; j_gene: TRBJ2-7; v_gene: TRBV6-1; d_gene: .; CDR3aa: CASSTNSERLYEQYF; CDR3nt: TGTGCCAGCAGTACCAATAGCGAAAGGTTGTACGAGCAGTACTTC
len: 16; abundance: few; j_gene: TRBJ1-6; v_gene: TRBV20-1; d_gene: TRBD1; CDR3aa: CSAREWDSGNNSPLHF; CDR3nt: TGCAGTGCTAGAGAATGGGACAGCGGGAACAATTCACCCCTCCACTTT
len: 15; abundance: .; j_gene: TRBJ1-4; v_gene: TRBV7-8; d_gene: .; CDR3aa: CASSPRFQRGEKLFF; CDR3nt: TGTGCCAGCAGCCCCCGTTTTCAGAGGGGTGAAAAACTGTTTTTT
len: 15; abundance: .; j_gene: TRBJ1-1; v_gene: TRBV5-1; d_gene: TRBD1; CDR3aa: CASSPWTGMNTEAFF; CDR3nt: TGCGCCAGCAGCCCCTGGACAGGGATGAACACTGAAGCTTTCTTT
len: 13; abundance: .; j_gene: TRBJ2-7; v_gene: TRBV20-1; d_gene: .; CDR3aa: CSARAGGTGEQYF; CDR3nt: TGCAGTGCTAGGGCTGGTGGGACTGGGGAGCAGTACTTC
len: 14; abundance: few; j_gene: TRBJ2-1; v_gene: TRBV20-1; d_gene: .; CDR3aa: CSARATSPLDEQFF; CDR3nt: TGCAGTGCTAGGGCAACTAGCCCGTTGGATGAGCAGTTCTTC
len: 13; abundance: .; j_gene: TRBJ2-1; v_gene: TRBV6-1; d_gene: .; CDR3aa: CASTYGAGATPFF; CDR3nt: TGTGCCAGCACCTACGGGGCGGGGGCTACCCCCTTCTTC
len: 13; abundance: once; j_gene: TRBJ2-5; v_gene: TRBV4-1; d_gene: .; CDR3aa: CASSPGRQESQYF; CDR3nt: TGCGCCAGCAGCCCAGGACGCCAAGAGAGCCAGTACTTC
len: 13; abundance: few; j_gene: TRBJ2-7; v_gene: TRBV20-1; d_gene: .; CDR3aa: CSASRRDSYEQYF; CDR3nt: TGCAGTGCTAGTAGGCGGGACAGCTACGAGCAGTACTTC
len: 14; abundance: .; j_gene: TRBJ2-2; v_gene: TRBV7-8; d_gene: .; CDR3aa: CASSPNTYTGELFF; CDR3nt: TGTGCCAGCAGCCCAAACACCTACACCGGGGAGCTGTTTTTT
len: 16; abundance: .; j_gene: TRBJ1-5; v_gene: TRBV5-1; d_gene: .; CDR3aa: CASSLYSAGRNQPQHF; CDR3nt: TGCGCCAGCAGCTTGTATTCGGCAGGGCGCAATCAGCCCCAGCATTTT
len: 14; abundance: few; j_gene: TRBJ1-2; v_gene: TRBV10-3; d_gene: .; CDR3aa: CAISESWADYGYTF; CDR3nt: TGTGCCATCAGTGAGTCGTGGGCAGACTATGGCTACACCTTC
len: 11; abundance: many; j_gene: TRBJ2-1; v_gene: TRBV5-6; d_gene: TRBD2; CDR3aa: CASTGGNEQFF; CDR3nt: TGTGCCAGCACCGGGGGGAATGAGCAGTTCTTC
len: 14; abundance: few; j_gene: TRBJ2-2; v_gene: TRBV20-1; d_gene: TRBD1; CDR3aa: CSAGDREITGELFF; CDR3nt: TGCAGTGCTGGGGACAGGGAAATCACCGGGGAGCTGTTTTTT
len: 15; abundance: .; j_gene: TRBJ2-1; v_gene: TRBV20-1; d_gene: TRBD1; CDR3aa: CSAPRQGAGYNEQFF; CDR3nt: TGCAGTGCCCCGAGACAGGGGGCCGGCTACAATGAGCAGTTCTTC
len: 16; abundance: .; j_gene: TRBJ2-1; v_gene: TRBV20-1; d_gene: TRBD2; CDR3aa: CSARDRGGTSYNEEFF; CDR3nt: TGCAGTGCTAGAGATCGGGGGGGCACCTCCTACAATGAGGAGTTCTTC
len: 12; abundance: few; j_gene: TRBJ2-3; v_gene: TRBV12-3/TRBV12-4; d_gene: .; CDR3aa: CASTWGVDTQYF; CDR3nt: TGTGCCAGCACCTGGGGGGTTGATACGCAGTATTTT
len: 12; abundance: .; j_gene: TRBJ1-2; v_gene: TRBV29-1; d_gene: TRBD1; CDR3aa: CSAPGQKGGYTF; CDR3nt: TGCAGCGCTCCGGGACAGAAGGGTGGCTACACCTTC
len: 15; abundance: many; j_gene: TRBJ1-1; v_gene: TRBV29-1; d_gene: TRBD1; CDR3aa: CSVNGGTETGTEAFF; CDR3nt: TGCAGCGTCAACGGGGGGACAGAAACGGGGACTGAAGCTTTCTTT
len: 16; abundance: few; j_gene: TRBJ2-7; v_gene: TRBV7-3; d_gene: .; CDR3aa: CASGVGPSPGRGEQYF; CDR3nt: TGTGCCAGCGGAGTAGGCCCGTCCCCCGGCAGGGGCGAGCAGTACTTC
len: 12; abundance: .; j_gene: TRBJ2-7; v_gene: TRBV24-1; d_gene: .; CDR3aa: CATSDLLGEQYF; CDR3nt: TGTGCCACCAGTGATTTATTAGGGGAGCAGTACTTC
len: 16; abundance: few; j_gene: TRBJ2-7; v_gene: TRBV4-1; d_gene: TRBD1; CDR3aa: CASSQVHSWDSYEQYF; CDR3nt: TGCGCCAGCAGCCAAGTTCATAGCTGGGACAGCTACGAGCAGTACTTC
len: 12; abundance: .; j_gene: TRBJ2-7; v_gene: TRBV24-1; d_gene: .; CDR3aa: CATSDLTGEQYF; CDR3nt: TGTGCCACCAGTGACCTGACAGGCGAGCAGTACTTC
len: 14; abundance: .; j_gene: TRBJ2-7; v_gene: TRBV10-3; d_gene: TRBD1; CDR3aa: CAISGPGGDNEQYF; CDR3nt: TGTGCCATCAGTGGACCAGGGGGCGACAACGAGCAGTACTTC